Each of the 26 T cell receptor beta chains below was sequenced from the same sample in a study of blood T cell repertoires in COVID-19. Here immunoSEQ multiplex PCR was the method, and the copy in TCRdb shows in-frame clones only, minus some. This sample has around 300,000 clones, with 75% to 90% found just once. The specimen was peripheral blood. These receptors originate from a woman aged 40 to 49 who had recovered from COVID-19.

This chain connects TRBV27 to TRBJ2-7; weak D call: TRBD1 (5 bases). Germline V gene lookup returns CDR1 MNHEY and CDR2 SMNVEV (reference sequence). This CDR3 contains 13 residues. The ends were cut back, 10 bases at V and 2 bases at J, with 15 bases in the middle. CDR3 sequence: CATRPGQPYEQYF. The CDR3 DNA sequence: TGTGCCACCCGCCCCGGACAACCCTACGAGCAGTACTTC.

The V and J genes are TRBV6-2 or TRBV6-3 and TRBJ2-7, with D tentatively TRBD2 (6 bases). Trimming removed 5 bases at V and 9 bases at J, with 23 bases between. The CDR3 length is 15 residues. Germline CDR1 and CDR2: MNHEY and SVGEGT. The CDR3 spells CASSLGGIHPFRQYF. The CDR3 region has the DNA TGTGCCAGCAGTCTCGGGGGTATACACCCGTTCCGGCAGTACTTC.

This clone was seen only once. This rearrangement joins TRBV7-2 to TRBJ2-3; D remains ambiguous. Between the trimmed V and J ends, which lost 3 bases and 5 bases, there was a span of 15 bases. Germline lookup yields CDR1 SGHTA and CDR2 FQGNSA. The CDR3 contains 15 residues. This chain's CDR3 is CASSLSEYGLDTQYF. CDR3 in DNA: TGTGCCAGCAGCTTGAGCGAGTATGGGTTAGATACGCAGTATTTT.

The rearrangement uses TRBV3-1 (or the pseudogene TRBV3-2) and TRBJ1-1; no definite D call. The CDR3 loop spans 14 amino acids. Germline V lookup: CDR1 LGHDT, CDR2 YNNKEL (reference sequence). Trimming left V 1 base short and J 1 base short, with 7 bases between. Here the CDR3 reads CASSQVWANTEAFF. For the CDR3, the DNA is TGTGCCAGCAGCCAAGTTTGGGCGAACACTGAAGCTTTCTTT.

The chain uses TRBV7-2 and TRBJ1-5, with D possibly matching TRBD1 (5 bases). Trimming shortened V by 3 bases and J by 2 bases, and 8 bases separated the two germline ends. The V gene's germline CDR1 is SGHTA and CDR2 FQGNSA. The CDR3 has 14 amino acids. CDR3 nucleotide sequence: TGTGCCAGCAGCTTGGGGGGAGGCAATCAGCCCCAGCATTTT. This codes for CASSLGGGNQPQHF.

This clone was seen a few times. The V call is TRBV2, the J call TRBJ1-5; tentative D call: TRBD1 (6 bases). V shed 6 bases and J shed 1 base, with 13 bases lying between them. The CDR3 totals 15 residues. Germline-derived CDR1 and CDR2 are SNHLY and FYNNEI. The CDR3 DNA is TGTGCCAGCAGCGCCGACAGGATGAGCAATCAGCCCCAGCATTTT. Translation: CASSADRMSNQPQHF.

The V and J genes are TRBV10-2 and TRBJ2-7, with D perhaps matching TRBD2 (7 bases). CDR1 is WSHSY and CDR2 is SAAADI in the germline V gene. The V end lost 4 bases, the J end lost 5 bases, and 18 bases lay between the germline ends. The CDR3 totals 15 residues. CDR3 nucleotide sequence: TGCGCCAGCAGTGTCCAAGGGGGGGTCCCGGACGAGCAGTACTTC. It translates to CASSVQGGVPDEQYF.

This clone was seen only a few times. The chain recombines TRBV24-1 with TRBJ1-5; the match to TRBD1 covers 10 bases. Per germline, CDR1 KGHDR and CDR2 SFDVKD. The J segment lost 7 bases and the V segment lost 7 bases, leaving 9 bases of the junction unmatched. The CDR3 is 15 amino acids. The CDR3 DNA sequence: TGTGCCACCAGGGCACCGGGACAGGGGAGCCAGCCCCAGCATTTT. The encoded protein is CATRAPGQGSQPQHF.

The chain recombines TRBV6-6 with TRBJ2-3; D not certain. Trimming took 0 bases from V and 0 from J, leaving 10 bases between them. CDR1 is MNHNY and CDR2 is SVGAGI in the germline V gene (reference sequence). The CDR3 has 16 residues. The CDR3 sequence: CASSYSKARSTDTQYF. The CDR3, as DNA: TGTGCCAGCAGTTACTCGAAAGCGAGGAGCACAGATACGCAGTATTTT.

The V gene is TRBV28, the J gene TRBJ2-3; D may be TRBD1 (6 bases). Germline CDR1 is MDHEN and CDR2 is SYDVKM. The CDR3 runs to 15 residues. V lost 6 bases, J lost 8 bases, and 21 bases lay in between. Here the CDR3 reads CASSTGTRGQATQYF. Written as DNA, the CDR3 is TGTGCCAGCAGCACCGGGACCCGGGGACAAGCTACGCAGTATTTT.

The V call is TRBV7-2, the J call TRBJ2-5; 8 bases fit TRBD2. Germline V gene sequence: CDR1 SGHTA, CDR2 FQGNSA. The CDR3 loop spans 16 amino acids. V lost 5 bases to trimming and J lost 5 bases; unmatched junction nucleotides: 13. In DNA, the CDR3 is TGTGCCAGCAGCCGGCCCGGTGCGGGAGGCCGGGAGACCCAGTACTTC. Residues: CASSRPGAGGRETQYF. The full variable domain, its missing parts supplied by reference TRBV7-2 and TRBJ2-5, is GAGVSQSPSNKVTEKGKDVELRCDPISGHTALYWYRQSLGQGLEFLIYFQGNSAPDKSGLPSDRFSAERTGGSVSTLTIQRTQQEDSAVYLCASSRPGAGGRETQYFGPGTRLLVL.

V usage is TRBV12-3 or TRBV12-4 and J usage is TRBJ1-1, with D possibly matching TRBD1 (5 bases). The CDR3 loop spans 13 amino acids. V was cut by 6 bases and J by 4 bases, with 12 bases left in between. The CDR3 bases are TGTGCCAGCAGATTCCAGGGCGGCACTGAAGCTTTCTTT. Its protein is CASRFQGGTEAFF.

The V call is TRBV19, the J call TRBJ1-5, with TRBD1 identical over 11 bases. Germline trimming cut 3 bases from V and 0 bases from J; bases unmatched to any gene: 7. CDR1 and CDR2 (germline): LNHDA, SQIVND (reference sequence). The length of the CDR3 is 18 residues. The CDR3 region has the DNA TGTGCCAGTAGTATGGGGACAGGGGGGTTCAATAGCAATCAGCCCCAGCATTTT. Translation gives CASSMGTGGFNSNQPQHF.

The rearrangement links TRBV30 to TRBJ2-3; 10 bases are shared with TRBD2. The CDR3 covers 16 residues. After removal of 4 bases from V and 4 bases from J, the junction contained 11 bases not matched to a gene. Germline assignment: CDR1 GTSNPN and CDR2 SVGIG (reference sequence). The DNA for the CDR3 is TGTGCCTGGACCGTAGGTCTAGCGGGAGCGGCAGATACGCAGTATTTT. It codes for CAWTVGLAGAADTQYF.

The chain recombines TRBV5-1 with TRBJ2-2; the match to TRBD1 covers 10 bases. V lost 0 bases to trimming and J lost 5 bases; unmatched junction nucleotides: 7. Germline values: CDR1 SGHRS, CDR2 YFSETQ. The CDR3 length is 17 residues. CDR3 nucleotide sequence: TGCGCCAGCAGCTTGGCCCGGGACAGGGGCGAAACCGGGGAGCTGTTTTTT. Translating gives CASSLARDRGETGELFF.

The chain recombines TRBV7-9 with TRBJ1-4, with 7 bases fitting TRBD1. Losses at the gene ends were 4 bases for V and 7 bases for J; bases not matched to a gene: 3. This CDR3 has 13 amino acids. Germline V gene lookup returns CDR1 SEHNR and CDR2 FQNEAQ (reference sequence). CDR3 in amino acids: CASSWDSGEKLFF. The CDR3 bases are TGTGCCAGCAGCTGGGACAGCGGTGAAAAACTGTTTTTT.

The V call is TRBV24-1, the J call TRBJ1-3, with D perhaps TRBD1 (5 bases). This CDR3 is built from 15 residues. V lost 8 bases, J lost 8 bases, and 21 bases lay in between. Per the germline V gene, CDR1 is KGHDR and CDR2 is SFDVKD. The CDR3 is CATNLGGGLGHTIYF. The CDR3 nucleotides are TGTGCCACCAACCTGGGGGGGGGACTTGGCCACACCATATATTTT.

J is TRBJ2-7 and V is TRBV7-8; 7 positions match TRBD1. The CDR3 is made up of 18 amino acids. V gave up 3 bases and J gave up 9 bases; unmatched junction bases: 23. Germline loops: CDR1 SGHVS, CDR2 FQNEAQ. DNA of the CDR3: TGTGCCAGCAGCTTGGGAGCGGTTCAAGGGACAGATGAAATGGCGCAGTACTTC. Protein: CASSLGAVQGTDEMAQYF.

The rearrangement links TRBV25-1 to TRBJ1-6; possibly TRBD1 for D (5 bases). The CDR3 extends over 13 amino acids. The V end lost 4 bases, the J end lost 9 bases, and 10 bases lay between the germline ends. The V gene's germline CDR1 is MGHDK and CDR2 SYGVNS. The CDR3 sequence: CASSGTTPSPLHF. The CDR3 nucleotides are TGTGCCAGCAGTGGGACAACCCCTTCACCCCTCCACTTT.

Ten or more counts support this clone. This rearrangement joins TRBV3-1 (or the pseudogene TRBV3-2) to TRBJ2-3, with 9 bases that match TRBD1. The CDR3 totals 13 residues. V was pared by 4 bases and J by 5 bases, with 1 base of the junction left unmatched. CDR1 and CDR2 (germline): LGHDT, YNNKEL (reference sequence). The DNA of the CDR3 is TGTGCCAGCAGCCCGGACAGGGGAGATACGCAGTATTTT. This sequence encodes CASSPDRGDTQYF.

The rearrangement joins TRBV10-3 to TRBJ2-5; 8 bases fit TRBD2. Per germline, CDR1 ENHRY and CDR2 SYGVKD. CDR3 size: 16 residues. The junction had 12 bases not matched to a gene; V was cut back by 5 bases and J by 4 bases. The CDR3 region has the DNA TGTGCCATCAGTAATCCGGGACTAGGGAGAGCAGAGACCCAGTACTTC. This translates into CAISNPGLGRAETQYF.

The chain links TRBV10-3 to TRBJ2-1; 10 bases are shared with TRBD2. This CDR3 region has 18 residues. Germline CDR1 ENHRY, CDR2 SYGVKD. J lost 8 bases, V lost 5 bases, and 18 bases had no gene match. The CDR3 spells CAISYPLGSGRPGDEQFF. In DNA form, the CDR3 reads TGTGCCATCAGTTACCCGCTTGGTAGCGGGAGGCCAGGCGATGAGCAGTTCTTC.

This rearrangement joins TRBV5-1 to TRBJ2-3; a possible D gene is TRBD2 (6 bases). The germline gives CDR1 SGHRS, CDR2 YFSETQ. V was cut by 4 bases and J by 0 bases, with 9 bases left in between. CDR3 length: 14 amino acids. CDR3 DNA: TGCGCCAGCAGCGCCGGGACTAGCACAGATACGCAGTATTTT. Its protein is CASSAGTSTDTQYF.

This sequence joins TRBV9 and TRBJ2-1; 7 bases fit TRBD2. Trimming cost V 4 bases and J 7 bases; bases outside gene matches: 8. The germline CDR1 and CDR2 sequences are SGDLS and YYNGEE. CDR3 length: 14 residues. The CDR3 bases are TGTGCCAGCAGCTCAACTAGCGATAAGAATGAGCAGTTCTTC. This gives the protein CASSSTSDKNEQFF.

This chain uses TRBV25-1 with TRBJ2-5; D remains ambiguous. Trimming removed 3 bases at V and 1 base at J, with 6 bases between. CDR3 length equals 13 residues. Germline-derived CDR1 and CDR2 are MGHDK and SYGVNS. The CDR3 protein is CASSDDFQETQYF. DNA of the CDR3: TGTGCCAGCAGTGATGACTTCCAAGAGACCCAGTACTTC.

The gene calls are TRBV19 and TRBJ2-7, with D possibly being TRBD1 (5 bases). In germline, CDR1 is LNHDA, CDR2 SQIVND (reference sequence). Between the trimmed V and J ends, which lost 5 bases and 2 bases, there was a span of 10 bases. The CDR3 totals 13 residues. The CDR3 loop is CASSPATAYEQYF. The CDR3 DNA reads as TGTGCCAGTAGTCCCGCGACAGCCTACGAGCAGTACTTC.